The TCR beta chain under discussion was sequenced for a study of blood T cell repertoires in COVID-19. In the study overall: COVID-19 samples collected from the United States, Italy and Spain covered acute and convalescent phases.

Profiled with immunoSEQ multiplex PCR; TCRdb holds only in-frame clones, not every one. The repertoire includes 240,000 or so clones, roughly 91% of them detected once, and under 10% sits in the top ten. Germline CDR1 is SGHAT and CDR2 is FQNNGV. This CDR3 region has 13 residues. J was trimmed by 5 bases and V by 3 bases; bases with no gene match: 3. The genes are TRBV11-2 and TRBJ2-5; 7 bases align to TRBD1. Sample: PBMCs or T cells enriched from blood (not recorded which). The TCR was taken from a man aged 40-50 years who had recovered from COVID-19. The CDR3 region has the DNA TGTGCCAGCAGCTTCCAGGGGGTTGAGACCCAGTACTTC. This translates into CASSFQGVETQYF.